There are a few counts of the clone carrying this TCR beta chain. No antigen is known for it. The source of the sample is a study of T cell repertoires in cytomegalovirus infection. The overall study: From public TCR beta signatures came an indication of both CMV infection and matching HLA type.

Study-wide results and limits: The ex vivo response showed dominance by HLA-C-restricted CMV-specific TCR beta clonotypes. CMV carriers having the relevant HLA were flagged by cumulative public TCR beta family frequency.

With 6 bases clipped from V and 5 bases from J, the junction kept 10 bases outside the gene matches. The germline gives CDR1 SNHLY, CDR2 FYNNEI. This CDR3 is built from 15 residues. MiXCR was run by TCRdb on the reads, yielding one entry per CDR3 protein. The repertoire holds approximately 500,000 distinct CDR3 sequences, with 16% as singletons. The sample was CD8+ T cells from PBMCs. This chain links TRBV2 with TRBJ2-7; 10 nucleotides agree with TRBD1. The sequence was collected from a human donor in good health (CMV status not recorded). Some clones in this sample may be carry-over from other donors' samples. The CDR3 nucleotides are TGTGCCAGCAGACCCCCGGGACAGGGGAGTCACGAGCAGTACTTC. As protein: CASRPPGQGSHEQYF.